This passage covers 4 T cell receptor beta chains from one sample sequenced in a study of blood T cells in healthy people across ages. Next came a second PCR, run for about 7 to 12 cycles, which used a sample-barcoded 5' primer along with a J-beta primer mix. One entry per CDR3 protein, called by TCRdb with MiXCR from the 5' RACE reads. The top ten hold 15% to 19% of the sample, which has about 650,000 distinct CDR3 sequences, 32% seen once. Sequencing was carried out using blood. These receptors were collected from a woman older than 75 in good health.

This clonotype turned up a few times. The chain couples TRBV11-1 to TRBJ2-2; D is possibly TRBD1 (5 bases). The V end was cut by 5 bases, the J end by 4 bases, with 14 bases between. CDR1 and CDR2 from the germline V gene are SGHAT and FQDESV (reference sequence). The CDR3 consists of 15 residues. The CDR3 region is CASSRTRLATGELFF. The DNA of the CDR3 is TGTGCCAGCAGCCGGACAAGATTGGCCACCGGGGAGCTGTTTTTT.

This clonotype was observed at least ten times. This chain links TRBV29-1 with TRBJ2-5; possibly TRBD1 for D (6 bases). The ends were cut back, 1 base at V and 5 bases at J, with 17 bases in the middle. The CDR3 length is 15 residues. Germline V gene sequence: CDR1 SQVTM, CDR2 ANQGSEA. The CDR3 DNA follows: TGCAGCGTTGAAGTGTGGGACAAAAGGCCGGAGACCCAGTACTTC. Its protein is CSVEVWDKRPETQYF.

The CDR3: CASRSDGMNTEAFF. The CDR3 DNA reads TGTGCCAGCAGATCGGACGGAATGAACACTGAAGCTTTCTTT. The chain links TRBV6-2 or TRBV6-3 to TRBJ1-1; no clear D. Germline V gene lookup returns CDR1 MNHEY and CDR2 SVGEGT. The CDR3 runs to 14 residues. The ends were cut back, 6 bases at V and 0 bases at J, with 11 bases in the middle.

There are many counts of this clonotype. The chain joins TRBV7-6 to TRBJ2-7; possible D gene TRBD1, 5 bases. This CDR3 is 14 amino acids long. The V end lost 5 bases, the J end lost 5 bases, and 16 bases lay between the germline ends. The germline V gene has CDR1 SGHVS and CDR2 FNYEAQ. The CDR3 region is CASSARVADDEQYF. CDR3 nucleotides: TGTGCCAGCAGCGCCAGGGTGGCTGACGACGAGCAGTACTTC.